This T cell receptor (beta chain) was profiled in a study of T-cell memory formation after mild COVID-19. Study outcomes and limitations: Certain responding clones were present in pre-infection memory, suggesting participation of cross-reactive memory. CD4+ contracting clones were found mainly in CM and EM, and CD8+ ones in EMRA.

TCRdb analysed the 5' RACE reads with MiXCR anew, one entry per CDR3 protein. The sample lists about 130,000 distinct CDR3 sequences, roughly 15% occurring once. Deletions cut 1 base from V and 3 bases from J, with 12 bases between. Germline V gene sequence: CDR1 MGHRA, CDR2 YSYEKL. This CDR3 has 16 residues. This clonotype occurred a few times. What it recognizes is unknown. V usage is TRBV4-1 and J usage is TRBJ1-4, with D hard to call. Sequenced sample: PBMCs or a T cell subset sorted from them (not recorded which). The receptor was derived from an adult woman who had mild COVID-19 (a few samples of this study predate the infection). Cell type and time point are not known. The CDR3 spells CASSQAFLQPNEKLFF. The CDR3 DNA follows: TGCGCCAGCAGCCAAGCCTTCCTGCAGCCTAATGAAAAACTGTTTTTT.